These 9 T cell receptor beta chains came from one sample sequenced in a study of blood T cell repertoires in COVID-19. Assay: immunoSEQ multiplex PCR; the TCRdb copy retains only in-frame clones and omits some. The table shows some 500,000 clones, with roughly nine tenths occurring only once. The sequenced material came from peripheral blood. These receptors all come from a woman in her forties or fifties with COVID-19, enrolled during active disease.

The rearrangement links TRBV6-5 to TRBJ1-2, with D possibly TRBD1 on 5 matching bases. V gave up 6 bases and J gave up 3 bases, with 11 bases separating them. Germline V gene sequence: CDR1 MNHEY, CDR2 SVGAGI. CDR3 length: 13 residues. CDR3 amino acids: CASSRDYYYGYTF. The CDR3 bases are TGTGCCAGCAGCCGGGACTACTACTATGGCTACACCTTC.

This chain joins TRBV5-3 and TRBJ2-3, with 7 nucleotides matching TRBD1. TRBV5-3 is noted as an ORF with a role that remains uncertain. Trimming cost V 0 bases and J 3 bases; bases outside gene matches: 7. The CDR3 sequence is 16 residues long. CDR3 sequence (DNA): TGTGCCAGAAGCTTGGTGAGGGGGCGTCGGACAGATACGCAGTATTTT. Translated, it gives CARSLVRGRRTDTQYF.

CDR3 bases: TGTGCCAGCAGCTCGCGGGACAGGAGCACTGAAGCTTTCTTT. Protein sequence: CASSSRDRSTEAFF. V usage is TRBV5-4 and J usage is TRBJ1-1, with 8 bases matching TRBD1. Looked up from germline, CDR1 is SGHNT and CDR2 is YYREEE (reference sequence). V dropped 3 bases and J dropped 4; count of bases not matched to a gene: 5. The CDR3 loop spans 14 amino acids.

CDR3 in amino acids: CASSPGGAGTQYF. CDR3 coding DNA: TGCGCCAGCAGCCCCGGGGGGGCCGGTACGCAGTATTTT. V usage is TRBV5-1 and J usage is TRBJ2-3; 8 positions agree with TRBD2. Germline assignment: CDR1 SGHRS and CDR2 YFSETQ. The length of the CDR3 is 13 residues. Trimming removed 4 bases from V and 8 bases from J; junction bases left unmatched: 6.

The V gene is TRBV30, the J gene TRBJ2-6; weak D call: TRBD1 (6 bases). V was trimmed by 2 bases and J by 0 bases, leaving 17 bases between them. Germline-derived CDR1 and CDR2 are GTSNPN and SVGIG (reference sequence). This CDR3 spans 18 amino acids. CDR3 nucleotides: TGTGCCTGGAGTCCCTCCTGGGGGCCGCGCTCTGGGGCCAACGTCCTGACTTTC. It specifies CAWSPSWGPRSGANVLTF.

V usage is TRBV15 and J usage is TRBJ1-5; unclear D gene. The CDR3 is 15 residues long. V lost 0 bases, J lost 7 bases, and 13 bases lay in between. CDR1 LNHNV and CDR2 YYDKDF come from the germline V gene (reference sequence). The CDR3 protein is CATSRDLAGTQPQHF. The CDR3 DNA reads TGTGCCACCAGCAGAGATCTCGCAGGTACCCAGCCCCAGCATTTT.

To note about this clone: A read error may be the cause here, since a much bigger clone is one base away. Other nucleotide sequences in the sample specify the same CDR3. The V call is TRBV5-1, the J call TRBJ1-1; D remains unclear. This CDR3 has 13 amino acids. CDR1 and CDR2 from the germline V gene are SGHRS and YFSETQ. Trimming took off 0 bases at V and 4 bases at J, with 7 bases between the two ends. CDR3 protein: CASSLGGGTEAFF. CDR3 coding DNA: TGCGCCAGCAGCTTGGGGGGAGGCACTGAAGCTTTCTTT.

The chain links TRBV4-1 to TRBJ1-6; 10 bases fit TRBD1. Losses at the gene ends were 4 bases for V and 3 bases for J; bases not matched to a gene: 9. This CDR3 is 18 amino acids long. CDR1 is MGHRA and CDR2 is YSYEKL in the germline V gene. The CDR3 spells CASSPLRTGGIYNSPLHF. The DNA for the CDR3 is TGCGCCAGCAGCCCCCTCCGGACAGGGGGAATCTATAATTCACCCCTCCACTTT.

J is TRBJ2-5 and V is TRBV30; D is possibly TRBD1 or TRBD2 (6 bases each). This CDR3 comprises 14 residues. Trimming removed 5 bases at V and 4 bases at J, with 17 bases between. Germline V gene data show CDR1 as GTSNPN and CDR2 as SVGIG (reference sequence). The CDR3 is CAWGGQGLTETQYF. CDR3 coding DNA: TGTGCCTGGGGGGGGCAGGGGTTAACAGAGACCCAGTACTTC.